A single sample gave rise to the 10 T cell receptor beta chains below, sequenced in a study of siplizumab effects on memory and regulatory T cells. This table comes from immunoSEQ multiplex PCR, and its TCRdb copy is limited to in-frame clones, with some not included. The sample lists about 68,000 clones, 85% to 95% occurring once. Input material: CD8+ T cells sorted from blood. The source of these receptors is a human donor in good health.

In this sample, this clone turned up once. This chain joins TRBV6-5 and TRBJ2-1, with D possibly matching TRBD2 (5 bases). The CDR3 is made up of 13 amino acids. Trimming removed 9 bases at V and 5 bases at J, with 14 bases between. Germline CDR1 reads MNHEY; CDR2 reads SVGAGI. This CDR3 reads CASTSGLDNEQFF. DNA for the CDR3: TGTGCCAGTACTAGTGGGCTTGACAATGAGCAGTTCTTC.

This chain uses TRBV4-1 with TRBJ1-5; D gene unclear. Germline values: CDR1 MGHRA, CDR2 YSYEKL. The CDR3 is made up of 15 amino acids. Trimming took off 0 bases at V and 4 bases at J, with 10 bases between the two ends. The CDR3 here is CASSQDPGENQPQHF. CDR3 nucleotide sequence: TGCGCCAGCAGCCAAGATCCTGGAGAAAATCAGCCCCAGCATTTT.

This rearrangement joins TRBV29-1 to TRBJ1-1; unclear D gene. This CDR3 has 12 amino acids. Germline lookup yields CDR1 SQVTM and CDR2 ANQGSEA. V lost 7 bases and J lost 2, with 11 bases in between. The CDR3 protein is CSALDPNTEAFF. The CDR3 DNA is TGCAGCGCACTTGACCCAAACACTGAAGCTTTCTTT. Full variable domain (remainder filled in from reference TRBV29-1 and TRBJ1-1): SAVISQKPSRDICQRGTSLTIQCQVDSQVTMMFWYRQQPGQSLTLIATANQGSEATYESGFVIDKFPISRPNLTFSTLTVSNMSPEDSSIYLCSALDPNTEAFFGQGTRLTVV.

The V call is TRBV28, the J call TRBJ2-7; no clear D gene. Trimming took off 8 bases at V and 4 bases at J, with 6 bases between the two ends. CDR1 is MDHEN and CDR2 is SYDVKM in the germline V gene. CDR3 length: 10 residues. The CDR3 here is CASGRYEQYF. The CDR3 coding sequence is TGTGCCAGCGGGCGTTACGAGCAGTACTTC.

For the CDR3, the DNA is TGTGCCAGCAGTCCCCTGTTTGCGGGGGGGACCACAGATACGCAGTATTTT. This sequence encodes CASSPLFAGGTTDTQYF. The chain recombines TRBV28 with TRBJ2-3; 9 bases are shared with TRBD2. In germline, CDR1 is MDHEN, CDR2 SYDVKM. This CDR3 has 17 residues. The V segment lost 5 bases and the J segment 2 bases; nucleotides outside the gene matches: 11.

This chain connects TRBV21-1 to TRBJ2-7; the table's D gene call, TRBD2, was not cross checked with the DNA. TRBV21-1 is termed a pseudogene. The CDR3 consists of 13 residues. This CDR3 reads CASSKAGRYEQYF. CDR3 bases: TGTGCCAGCAGCAAAGCCGGGAGGTACGAGCAGTACTTC.

The V and J genes are TRBV9 and TRBJ2-5; 7 bases agree with TRBD2. The J call may be faulty, since TRBJ2-7 better matches the DNA end. The CDR3 runs 13 residues. Germline V gives CDR1 SGDLS, CDR2 YYNGEE. This CDR3 is CASSENGGYEQYF. In DNA form, the CDR3 reads TGTGCCAGCAGCGAGAACGGGGGGTACGAGCAGTACTTC.

The rearrangement links TRBV13 to TRBJ2-5; no definite D call. CDR1 and CDR2 (germline): PRHDT, FYEKMQ (reference sequence). The CDR3 loop spans 12 amino acids. V was pared by 1 base and J by 7 bases, with 7 bases between. CDR3 DNA: TGTGCCAGCAGCTTAGAAGGCTCGACCCAGTACTTC. It encodes CASSLEGSTQYF.

The V call is TRBV6-5, the J call TRBJ2-5; D is unclear. This CDR3 region has 15 residues. The V end was cut by 5 bases, the J end by 2 bases, with 15 bases between. Germline CDR1 and CDR2: MNHEY and SVGAGI. The CDR3, as DNA: TGTGCCAGCAGTCTACAGCACCCCCTTCAAGAGACCCAGTACTTC. It codes for CASSLQHPLQETQYF.

Comments on this clone: The sample carries other DNA sequences with the same CDR3. V usage is TRBV5-6 and J usage is TRBJ1-1; unclear D gene. CDR3 length equals 13 residues. Trimming cost V 0 bases and J 1 base, with 4 bases left between them. CDR1 is SGHDT, CDR2 YYEEEE, per germline. CDR3 in DNA: TGTGCCAGCAGCTTGGGGTCGAACACTGAAGCTTTCTTT. This encodes CASSLGSNTEAFF.